This note documents a single T cell receptor (beta chain) sequence. Its cognate antigen is unknown. Deletions cut 4 bases from V and 2 bases from J, with 13 bases between. CDR1 is SGHRS and CDR2 is YFSETQ in the germline V gene. This CDR3 has 15 residues. Produced via immunoSEQ multiplex PCR; TCRdb's table is partial and in-frame only. The data show about 180,000 clones, 70% to 90% seen once. The sample is drawn from a study of T cell responses to AZD1222 COVID-19 vaccine. Study-wide results and caveats: Of spike-specific TCRs, nearly half reportedly target regions left unmutated in variants.

The origin of this receptor is an adult in good health. V gene TRBV5-1 combines with J gene TRBJ2-1; maybe TRBD2 (6 bases). This sample comprised peripheral blood, obtained on day 0 of AZD1222 vaccination. The DNA for the CDR3 is TGCGCCAGCAGCAGCCCGGGACTCCCCTACAATGAGCAGTTCTTC. This sequence encodes CASSSPGLPYNEQFF.